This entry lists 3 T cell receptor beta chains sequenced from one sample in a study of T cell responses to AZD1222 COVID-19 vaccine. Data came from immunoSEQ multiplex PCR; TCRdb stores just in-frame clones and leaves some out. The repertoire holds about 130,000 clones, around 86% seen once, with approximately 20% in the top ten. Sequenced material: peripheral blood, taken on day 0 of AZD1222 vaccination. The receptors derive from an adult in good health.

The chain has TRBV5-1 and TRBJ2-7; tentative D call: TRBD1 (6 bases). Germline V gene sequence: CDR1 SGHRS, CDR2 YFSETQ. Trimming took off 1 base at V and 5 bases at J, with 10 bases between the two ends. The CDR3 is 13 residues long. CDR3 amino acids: CASSLQGTNEQYF. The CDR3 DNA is TGCGCCAGCAGCTTGCAGGGGACCAACGAGCAGTACTTC.

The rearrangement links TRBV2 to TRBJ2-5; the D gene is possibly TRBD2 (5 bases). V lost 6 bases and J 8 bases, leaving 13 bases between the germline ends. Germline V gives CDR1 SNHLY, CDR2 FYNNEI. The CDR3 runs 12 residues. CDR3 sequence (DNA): TGTGCCAGCAGCGACACCCGGGAAACCCAGTACTTC. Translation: CASSDTRETQYF.

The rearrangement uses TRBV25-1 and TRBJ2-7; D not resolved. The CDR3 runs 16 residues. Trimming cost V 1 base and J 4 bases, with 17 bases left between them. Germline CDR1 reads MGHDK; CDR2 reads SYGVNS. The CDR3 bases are TGTGCCAGCAGTGAATGGTTAGGTGCGGCTGGTTACGAGCAGTACTTC. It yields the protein CASSEWLGAAGYEQYF.